These 2 T cell receptor beta chains share one sample of origin, sequenced in a study of T cells after yellow fever vaccination. TCRdb ran MiXCR on the 5' RACE reads and lists one entry per CDR3 protein. Among some 350,000 distinct CDR3 sequences listed, over 5% were seen once. The sample in question was PBMCs, obtained 5 days after the yellow fever booster vaccination. The source of these receptors is a man younger than 40 who received the YFV17D yellow fever vaccine.

V usage is TRBV27 and J usage is TRBJ1-1; D possibly corresponds to TRBD1 (6 bases). Germline values: CDR1 MNHEY, CDR2 SMNVEV (reference sequence). This CDR3 comprises 15 residues. With 2 bases removed from V and 6 bases from J, the gap between germline ends came to 16 bases. This CDR3 is CASSLRRGEFSEAFF. DNA of the CDR3: TGTGCCAGCAGTTTACGGAGGGGGGAGTTCTCTGAAGCTTTCTTT.

This clonotype occurred many times. This rearrangement joins TRBV6-1 to TRBJ2-7; D is uncertain. V was cut by 4 bases and J by 2 bases, with 12 bases left in between. Looked up from germline, CDR1 is MNHNS and CDR2 is SASEGT. The CDR3 has 14 residues. The CDR3 DNA reads TGTGCCAGCAGTGGGATGGGAATCCCCTACGAGCAGTACTTC. It specifies CASSGMGIPYEQYF.